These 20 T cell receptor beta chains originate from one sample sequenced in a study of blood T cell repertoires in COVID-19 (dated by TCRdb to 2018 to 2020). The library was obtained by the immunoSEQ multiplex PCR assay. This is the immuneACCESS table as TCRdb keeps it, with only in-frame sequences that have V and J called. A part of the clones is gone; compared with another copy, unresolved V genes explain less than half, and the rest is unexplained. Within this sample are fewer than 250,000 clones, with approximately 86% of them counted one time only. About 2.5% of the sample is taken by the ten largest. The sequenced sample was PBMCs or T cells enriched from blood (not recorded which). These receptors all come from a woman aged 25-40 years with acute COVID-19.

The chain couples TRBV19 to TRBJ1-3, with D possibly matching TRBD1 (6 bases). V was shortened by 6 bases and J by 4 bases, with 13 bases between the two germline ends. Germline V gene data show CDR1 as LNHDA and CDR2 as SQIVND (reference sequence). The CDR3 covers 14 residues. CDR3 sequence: CASSTGYPGNTIYF. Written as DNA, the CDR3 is TGTGCCAGTAGCACAGGGTATCCCGGAAACACCATATATTTT.

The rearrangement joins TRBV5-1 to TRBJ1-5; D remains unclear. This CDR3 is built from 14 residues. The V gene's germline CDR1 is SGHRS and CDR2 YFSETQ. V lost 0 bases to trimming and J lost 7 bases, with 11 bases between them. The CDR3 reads CASSLDGQRQPQHF. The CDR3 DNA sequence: TGCGCCAGCAGCTTGGACGGTCAGCGGCAGCCCCAGCATTTT. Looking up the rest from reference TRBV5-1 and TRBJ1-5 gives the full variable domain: KAGVTQTPRYLIKTRGQQVTLSCSPISGHRSVSWYQQTPGQGLQFLFEYFSETQRNKGNFPGRFSGRQFSNSRSEMNVSTLELGDSALYLCASSLDGQRQPQHFGDGTRLSIL.

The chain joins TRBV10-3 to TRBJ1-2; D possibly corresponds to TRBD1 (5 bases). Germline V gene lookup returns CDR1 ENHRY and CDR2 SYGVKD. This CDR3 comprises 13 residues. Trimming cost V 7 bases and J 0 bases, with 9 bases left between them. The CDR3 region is CAITATANYGYTF. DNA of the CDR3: TGTGCCATCACCGCGACAGCTAACTATGGCTACACCTTC.

CDR3 protein: CASSTRQDSGNTIYF. CDR3 sequence (DNA): TGTGCCAGCTCAACCCGACAGGACTCTGGAAACACCATATATTTT. The rearrangement links TRBV18 to TRBJ1-3; weak D call: TRBD1 (6 bases). The CDR3 totals 15 residues. Germline V gives CDR1 KGHSH, CDR2 LQKENI. The germline V and J ends were trimmed by 5 bases and 0 bases, with 11 bases remaining between them.

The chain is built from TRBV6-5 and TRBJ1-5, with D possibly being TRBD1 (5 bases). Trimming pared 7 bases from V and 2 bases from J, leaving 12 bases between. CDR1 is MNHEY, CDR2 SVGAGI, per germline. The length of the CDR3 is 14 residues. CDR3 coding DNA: TGTGCCAGCATCCCCGGGGGGGGCAATCAGCCCCAGCATTTT. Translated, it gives CASIPGGGNQPQHF.

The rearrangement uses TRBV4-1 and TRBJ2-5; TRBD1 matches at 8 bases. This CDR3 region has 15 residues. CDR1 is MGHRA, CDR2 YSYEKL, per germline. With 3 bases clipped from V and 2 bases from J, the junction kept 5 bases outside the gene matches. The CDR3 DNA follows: TGCGCCAGCAGCCAGTCCGGGACAGGACAAGAGACCCAGTACTTC. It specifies CASSQSGTGQETQYF.

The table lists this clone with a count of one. CDR3 loop: CASSRSRDYEQYF. The CDR3 nucleotides are TGTGCCAGCAGTCGGAGCAGGGACTACGAGCAGTACTTC. V usage is TRBV6-5 and J usage is TRBJ2-7, with D tentatively TRBD1 (5 bases). Germline CDR1 and CDR2: MNHEY and SVGAGI. The CDR3 loop spans 13 amino acids. V was pared by 5 bases and J by 3 bases, with 11 bases between.

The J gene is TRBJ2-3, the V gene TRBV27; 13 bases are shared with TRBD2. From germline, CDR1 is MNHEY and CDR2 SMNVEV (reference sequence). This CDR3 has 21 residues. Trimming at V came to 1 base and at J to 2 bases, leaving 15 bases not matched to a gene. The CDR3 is CASSLFNPGTSGAVLTDTQYF. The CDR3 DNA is TGTGCCAGCAGTTTATTCAACCCCGGGACTAGCGGGGCCGTTCTCACAGATACGCAGTATTTT.

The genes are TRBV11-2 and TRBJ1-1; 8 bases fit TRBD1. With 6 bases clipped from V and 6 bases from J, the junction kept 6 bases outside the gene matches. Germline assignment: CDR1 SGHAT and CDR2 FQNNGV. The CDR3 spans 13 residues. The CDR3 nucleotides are TGTGCCAGCAGTCAGCAGGGGGCCGCTGAAGCTTTCTTT. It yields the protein CASSQQGAAEAFF.

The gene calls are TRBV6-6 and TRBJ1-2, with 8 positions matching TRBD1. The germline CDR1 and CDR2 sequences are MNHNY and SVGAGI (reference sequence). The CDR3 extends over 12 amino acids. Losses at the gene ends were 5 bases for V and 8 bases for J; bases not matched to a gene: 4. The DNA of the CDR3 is TGTGCCAGCAGTGGAAGACAGGGGGGCTACACCTTC. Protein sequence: CASSGRQGGYTF.

CDR3 sequence reads: CASSQSRDGNTEAFF. CDR3 bases: TGCGCCAGCAGCCAATCACGAGATGGGAACACTGAAGCTTTCTTT. The rearrangement links TRBV4-1 to TRBJ1-1; no firm D call. V was shortened by 2 bases and J by 1 base, with 11 bases between the two germline ends. CDR1 and CDR2 (germline): MGHRA, YSYEKL. The CDR3 contains 15 residues.

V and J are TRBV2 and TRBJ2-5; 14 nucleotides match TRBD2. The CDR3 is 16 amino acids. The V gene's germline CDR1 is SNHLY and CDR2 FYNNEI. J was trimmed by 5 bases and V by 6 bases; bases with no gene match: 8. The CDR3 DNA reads TGTGCCAGCAGGCGGACTAGCGGGGGGCCAGGGGAGACCCAGTACTTC. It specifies CASRRTSGGPGETQYF.

Written as DNA, the CDR3 is TGTGCCAGCAGTTTGATATCGGGGAGTGAAGCTTTCTTT. Its protein product is CASSLISGSEAFF. V gene TRBV25-1 combines with J gene TRBJ1-1; D gene uncertain. Trimming left V 5 bases short and J 7 bases short, with 14 bases between. The germline V gene encodes CDR1 MGHDK and CDR2 SYGVNS. This CDR3 contains 13 residues.

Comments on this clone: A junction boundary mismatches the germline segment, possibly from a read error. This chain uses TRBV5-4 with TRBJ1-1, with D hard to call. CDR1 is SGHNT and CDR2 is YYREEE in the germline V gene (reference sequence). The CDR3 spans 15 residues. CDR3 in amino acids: CASTLMEAGSAEAFF. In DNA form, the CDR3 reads TGTGCCAGCACCTTGATGGAGGCGGGGAGCGCTGAAGCTTTCTTT.

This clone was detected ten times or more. The CDR3 loop reads CASSQTSGGLTSYEQYF. In DNA form, the CDR3 reads TGCGCCAGCAGCCAAACTAGCGGGGGGCTGACTTCCTACGAGCAGTACTTC. V usage is TRBV5-1 and J usage is TRBJ2-7, with 12 bases matching TRBD2. In germline, CDR1 is SGHRS, CDR2 YFSETQ. This CDR3 region has 17 residues. With 4 bases clipped from V and 1 base from J, the junction kept 9 bases outside the gene matches.

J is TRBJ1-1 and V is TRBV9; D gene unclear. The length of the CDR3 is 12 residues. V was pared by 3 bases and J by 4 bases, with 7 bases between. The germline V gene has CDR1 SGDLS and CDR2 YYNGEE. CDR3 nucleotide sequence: TGTGCCAGCAGCGCAGGAGGCACTGAAGCTTTCTTT. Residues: CASSAGGTEAFF.

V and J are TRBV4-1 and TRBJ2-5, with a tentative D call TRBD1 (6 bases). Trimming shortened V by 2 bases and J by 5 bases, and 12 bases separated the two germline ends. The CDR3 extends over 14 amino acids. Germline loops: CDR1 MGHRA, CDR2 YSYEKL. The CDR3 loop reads CASSQITGLETQYF. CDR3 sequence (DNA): TGCGCCAGCAGCCAAATCACAGGGTTGGAGACCCAGTACTTC.

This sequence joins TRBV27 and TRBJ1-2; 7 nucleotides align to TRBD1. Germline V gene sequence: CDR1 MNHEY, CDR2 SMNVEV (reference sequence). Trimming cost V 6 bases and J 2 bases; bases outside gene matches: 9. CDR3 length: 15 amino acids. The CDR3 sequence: CASSPRDSRNYGYTF. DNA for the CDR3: TGTGCCAGCAGCCCCCGGGACAGCCGAAACTATGGCTACACCTTC.

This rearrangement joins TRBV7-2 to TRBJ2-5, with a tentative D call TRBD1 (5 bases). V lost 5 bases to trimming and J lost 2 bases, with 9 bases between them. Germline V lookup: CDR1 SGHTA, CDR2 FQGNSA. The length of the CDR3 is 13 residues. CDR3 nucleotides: TGTGCCAGCAGCCTGGACACACAAGAGACCCAGTACTTC. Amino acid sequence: CASSLDTQETQYF.

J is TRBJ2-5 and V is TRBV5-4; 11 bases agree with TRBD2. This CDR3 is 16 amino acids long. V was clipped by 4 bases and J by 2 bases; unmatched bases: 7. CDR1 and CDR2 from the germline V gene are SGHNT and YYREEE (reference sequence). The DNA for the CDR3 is TGTGCCAGCAGCCCCCCGGGACTAGCGGCGCAAGAGACCCAGTACTTC. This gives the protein CASSPPGLAAQETQYF.